Listed below are T cell receptor beta chains from one sample, sequenced in a study of shared clonotypes between healthy human individuals. Some clones are missing from TCRdb's copy, which holds only in-frame ones; the method was immunoSEQ multiplex PCR. Of about 1.5 million clones listed, 95% to 99% are singletons. Sequenced material: naive CD4+ T cells sorted from blood. All receptors come from a man aged 25 to 40 in good health. The CDR3 runs from the conserved cysteine through the conserved F or W. A D gene is named only where the DNA matches it firmly. Only part of the rows carry a size: once, few, many, or a class if the clone is expanded.

abundance,d_gene,j_gene,v_gene,CDR3nt,CDR3aa
-,-,TRBJ2-7,TRBV4-1,TGCGCCAGCAGCCAAGGACAGCCGACCTACGAGCAGTACTTC,CASSQGQPTYEQYF
once,-,TRBJ2-3,TRBV6-1,TGTGCCAGCAAAGGTAGTGTAGGGGCGACAGATACGCAGTATTTT,CASKGSVGATDTQYF
-,-,TRBJ1-4,TRBV11-2,TGTGCCAGCAGCTTACGATATGGTAGGAGTCAGGTTGAAAAACTGTTTTTT,CASSLRYGRSQVEKLFF
-,-,TRBJ2-7,TRBV18,TGTGCCAGCTCACCACGGGATTTCTACGAGCAGTACTTC,CASSPRDFYEQYF
-,TRBD1,TRBJ2-2,TRBV19,TGTGCCAGTAGTCCAACAACAGGGGGTGACACCGGGGAGCTGTTTTTT,CASSPTTGGDTGELFF
once,TRBD1,TRBJ1-5,TRBV2,TGTGCCAGCGTTCCGGACAGGGGCTACCAGCCCCAGCATTTT,CASVPDRGYQPQHF
once,TRBD2,TRBJ2-1,TRBV5-1,TGCGCCAGCAGCGCGGGACTAGCGGGGGACAATGAGCAGTTCTTC,CASSAGLAGDNEQFF
-,-,TRBJ2-5,TRBV6-6,TGTGCCAGCACCACCCACGACGAGACCCAGTACTTC,CASTTHDETQYF
-,TRBD1,TRBJ2-7,TRBV13,TGTGCCAGCAGCTTAGGCGGGGGACAGGGATCCTACGAGCAGTACTTC,CASSLGGGQGSYEQYF
-,-,TRBJ2-1,TRBV18,TGTGCCAGCTCACCGAGCGAATCCTTCTTCTTC,CASSPSESFFF
-,-,TRBJ2-7,TRBV5-1,TGCGCCAGCAGCTTTAGACCCCGGAGTGGTGGCGAGCAGTACTTC,CASSFRPRSGGEQYF
-,-,TRBJ2-7,TRBV11-3,TGTGCCAGCAGCTTGGGGCAGTTCTACGAGCAGTACTTC,CASSLGQFYEQYF
-,TRBD1,TRBJ2-4,TRBV7-9,TGTGCCAGCAGCGCACTGGACAGGGACGGCAAAAACATTCAGTACTTC,CASSALDRDGKNIQYF
-,-,TRBJ2-7,TRBV5-8,TGTGCCATGGGGCGGTGGGCGTCCTACGAGCAGTACTTC,CAMGRWASYEQYF